The source of this TCR beta chain is a study of T cells in Graves' hyperthyroidism and ophthalmopathy. This clonotype was found many times. TCR beta CDR3 regions were amplified from RNA transcripts. Initially, a first-round RT-PCR of the TCR CDR3 employed the HTBI primer set. One entry per CDR3 protein, called by TCRdb with MiXCR from the multiplex PCR reads. Seen here are 450,000 to 650,000 distinct CDR3 sequences, 17% observed once, and the top ten hold 17%. The CDR3 runs 17 residues. V was pared by 2 bases and J by 3 bases, with 9 bases of the junction left unmatched. The germline gives CDR1 SGHAT, CDR2 FQNNGV.

The clonotype was recovered from a woman younger than 30 with Graves' ophthalmopathy. J is TRBJ2-1 and V is TRBV11-2, with TRBD2 matching over 8 bases. The sequenced sample consisted of blood. CDR3 region: CASSLSLGGELYNEQFF. The CDR3 coding sequence is TGTGCCAGCAGCTTAAGTCTCGGGGGGGAGCTCTACAATGAGCAGTTCTTC.